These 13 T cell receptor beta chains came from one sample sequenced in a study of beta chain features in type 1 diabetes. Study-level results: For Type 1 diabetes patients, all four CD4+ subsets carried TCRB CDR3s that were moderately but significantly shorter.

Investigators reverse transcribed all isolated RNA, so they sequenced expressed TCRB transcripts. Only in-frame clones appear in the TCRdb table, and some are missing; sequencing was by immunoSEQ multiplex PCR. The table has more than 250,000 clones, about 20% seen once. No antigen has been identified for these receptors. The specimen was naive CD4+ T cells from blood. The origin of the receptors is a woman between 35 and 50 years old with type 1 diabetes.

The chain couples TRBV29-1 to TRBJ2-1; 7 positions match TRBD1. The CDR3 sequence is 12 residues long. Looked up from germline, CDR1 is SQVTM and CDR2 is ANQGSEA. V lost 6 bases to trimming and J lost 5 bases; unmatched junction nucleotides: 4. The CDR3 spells CSVDRTNNEQFF. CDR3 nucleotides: TGCAGCGTGGACAGGACCAACAATGAGCAGTTCTTC.

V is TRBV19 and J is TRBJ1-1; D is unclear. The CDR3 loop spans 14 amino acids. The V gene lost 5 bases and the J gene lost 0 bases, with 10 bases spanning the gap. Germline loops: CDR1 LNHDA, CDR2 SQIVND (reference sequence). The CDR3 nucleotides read TGTGCCAGTAGTGCTCATGCTATGAACACTGAAGCTTTCTTT. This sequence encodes CASSAHAMNTEAFF. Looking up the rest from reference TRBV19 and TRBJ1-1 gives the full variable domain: DGGITQSPKYLFRKEGQNVTLSCEQNLNHDAMYWYRQDPGQGLRLIYYSQIVNDFQKGDIAEGYSVSREKKESFPLTVTSAQKNPTAFYLCASSAHAMNTEAFFGQGTRLTVV.

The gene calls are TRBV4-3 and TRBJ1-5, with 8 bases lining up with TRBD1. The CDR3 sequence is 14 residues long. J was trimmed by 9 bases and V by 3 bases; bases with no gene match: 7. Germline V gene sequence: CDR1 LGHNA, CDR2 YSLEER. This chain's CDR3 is CASSQADRGWPQHF. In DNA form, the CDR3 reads TGCGCCAGCAGCCAGGCCGACAGGGGTTGGCCCCAGCATTTT.

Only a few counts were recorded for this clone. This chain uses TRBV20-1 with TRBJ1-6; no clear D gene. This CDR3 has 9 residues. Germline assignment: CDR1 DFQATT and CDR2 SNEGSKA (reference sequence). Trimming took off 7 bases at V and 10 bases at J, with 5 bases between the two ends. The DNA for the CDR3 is TGCAGTGGCGCCTCACCCCTCCACTTT. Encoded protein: CSGASPLHF.

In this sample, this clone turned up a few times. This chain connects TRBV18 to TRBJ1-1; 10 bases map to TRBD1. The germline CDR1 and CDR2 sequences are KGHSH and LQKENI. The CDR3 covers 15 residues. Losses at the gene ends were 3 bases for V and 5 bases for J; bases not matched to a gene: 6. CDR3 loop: CASSPETGGWTEAFF. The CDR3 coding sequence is TGTGCCAGCTCACCCGAGACAGGGGGCTGGACTGAAGCTTTCTTT.

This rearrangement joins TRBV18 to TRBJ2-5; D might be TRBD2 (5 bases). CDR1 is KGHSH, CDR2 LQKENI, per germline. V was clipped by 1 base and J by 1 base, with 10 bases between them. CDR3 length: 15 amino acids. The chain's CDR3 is CASSPLRAAQETQYF. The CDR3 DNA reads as TGTGCCAGCTCACCACTGCGGGCAGCCCAAGAGACCCAGTACTTC.

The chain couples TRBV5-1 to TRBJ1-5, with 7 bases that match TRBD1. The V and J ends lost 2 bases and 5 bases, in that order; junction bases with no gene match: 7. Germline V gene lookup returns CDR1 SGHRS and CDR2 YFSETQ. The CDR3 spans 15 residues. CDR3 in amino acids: CASSFTGDRDQPQHF. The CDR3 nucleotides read TGCGCCAGCAGCTTTACAGGGGATAGGGATCAGCCCCAGCATTTT.

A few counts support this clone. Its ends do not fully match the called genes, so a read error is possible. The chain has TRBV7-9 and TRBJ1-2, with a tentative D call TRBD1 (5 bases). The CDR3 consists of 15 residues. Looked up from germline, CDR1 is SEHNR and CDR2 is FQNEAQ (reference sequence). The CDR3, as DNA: TGTGCCAGCAGTTTAGTGACAGTAGCTAACTATGGCTACACCTTC. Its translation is CASSLVTVANYGYTF.

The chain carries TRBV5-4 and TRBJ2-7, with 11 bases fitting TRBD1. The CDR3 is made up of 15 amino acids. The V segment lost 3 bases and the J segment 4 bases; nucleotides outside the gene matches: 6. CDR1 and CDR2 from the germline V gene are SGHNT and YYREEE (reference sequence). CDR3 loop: CASSYPGQGGYEQYF. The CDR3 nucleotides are TGTGCCAGCAGCTATCCGGGACAGGGGGGATACGAGCAGTACTTC.

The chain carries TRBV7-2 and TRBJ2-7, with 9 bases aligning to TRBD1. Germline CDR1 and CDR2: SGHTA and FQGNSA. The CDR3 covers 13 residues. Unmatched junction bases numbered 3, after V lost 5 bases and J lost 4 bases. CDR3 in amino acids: CASSVGQGYEQYF. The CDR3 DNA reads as TGTGCCAGCAGCGTGGGACAGGGTTACGAGCAGTACTTC.

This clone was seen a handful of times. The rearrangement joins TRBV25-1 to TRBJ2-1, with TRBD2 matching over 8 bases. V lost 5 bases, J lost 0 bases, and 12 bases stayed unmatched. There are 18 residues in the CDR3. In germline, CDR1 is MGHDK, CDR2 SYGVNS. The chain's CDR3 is CASSKFLAGMSSYNEQFF. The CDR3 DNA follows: TGTGCCAGCAGTAAGTTCTTAGCGGGGATGAGCTCCTACAATGAGCAGTTCTTC.

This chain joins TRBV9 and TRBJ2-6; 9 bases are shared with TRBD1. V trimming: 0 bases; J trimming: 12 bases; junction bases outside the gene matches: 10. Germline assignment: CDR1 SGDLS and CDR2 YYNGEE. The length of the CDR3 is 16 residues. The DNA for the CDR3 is TGTGCCAGCAGCGTAGTTACAGGGGGCGCATTTAGCGTCCTGACTTTC. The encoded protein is CASSVVTGGAFSVLTF.

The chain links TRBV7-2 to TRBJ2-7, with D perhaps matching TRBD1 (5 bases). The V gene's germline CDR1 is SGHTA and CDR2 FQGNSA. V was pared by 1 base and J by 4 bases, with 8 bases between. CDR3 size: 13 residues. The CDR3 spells CASSLGREYEQYF. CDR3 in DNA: TGTGCCAGCAGCTTAGGCAGGGAATACGAGCAGTACTTC. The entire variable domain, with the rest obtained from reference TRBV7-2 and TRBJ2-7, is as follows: GAGVSQSPSNKVTEKGKDVELRCDPISGHTALYWYRQSLGQGLEFLIYFQGNSAPDKSGLPSDRFSAERTGGSVSTLTIQRTQQEDSAVYLCASSLGREYEQYFGPGTRLTVT.